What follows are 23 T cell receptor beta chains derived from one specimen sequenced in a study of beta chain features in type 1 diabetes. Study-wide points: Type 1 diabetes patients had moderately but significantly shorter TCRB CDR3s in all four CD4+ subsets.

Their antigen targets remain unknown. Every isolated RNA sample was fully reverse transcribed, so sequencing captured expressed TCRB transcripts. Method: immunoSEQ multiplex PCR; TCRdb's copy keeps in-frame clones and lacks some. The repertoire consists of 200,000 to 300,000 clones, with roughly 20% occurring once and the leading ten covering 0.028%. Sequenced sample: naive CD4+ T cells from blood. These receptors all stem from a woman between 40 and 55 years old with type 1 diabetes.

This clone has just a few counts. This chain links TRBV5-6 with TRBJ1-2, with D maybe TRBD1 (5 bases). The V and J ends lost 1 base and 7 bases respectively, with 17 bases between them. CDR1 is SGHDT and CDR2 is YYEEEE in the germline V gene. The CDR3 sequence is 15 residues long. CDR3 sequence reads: CASSLSGRVGFGYTF. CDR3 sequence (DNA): TGTGCCAGCAGCTTGTCCGGCAGGGTGGGGTTTGGCTACACCTTC.

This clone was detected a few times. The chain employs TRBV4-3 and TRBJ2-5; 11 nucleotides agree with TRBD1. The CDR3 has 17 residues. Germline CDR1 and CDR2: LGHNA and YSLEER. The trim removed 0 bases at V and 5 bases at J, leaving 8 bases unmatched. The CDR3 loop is CASSQEGTGGLGETQYF. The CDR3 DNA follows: TGCGCCAGCAGCCAAGAGGGGACAGGGGGATTAGGGGAGACCCAGTACTTC.

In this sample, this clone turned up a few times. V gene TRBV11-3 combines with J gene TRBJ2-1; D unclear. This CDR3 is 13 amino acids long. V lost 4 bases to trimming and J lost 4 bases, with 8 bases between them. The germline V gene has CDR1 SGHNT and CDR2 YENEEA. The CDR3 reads CASSSAAYNEQFF. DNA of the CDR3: TGTGCCAGCAGCTCGGCGGCTTACAATGAGCAGTTCTTC.

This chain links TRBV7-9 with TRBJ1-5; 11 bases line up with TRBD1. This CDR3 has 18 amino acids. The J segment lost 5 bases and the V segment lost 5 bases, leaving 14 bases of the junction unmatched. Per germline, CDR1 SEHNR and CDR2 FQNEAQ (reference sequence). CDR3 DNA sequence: TGTGCCAGCAGCCGAGGGACAGGGGGGCTGAGTAACCATCAGCCCCAGCATTTT. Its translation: CASSRGTGGLSNHQPQHF.

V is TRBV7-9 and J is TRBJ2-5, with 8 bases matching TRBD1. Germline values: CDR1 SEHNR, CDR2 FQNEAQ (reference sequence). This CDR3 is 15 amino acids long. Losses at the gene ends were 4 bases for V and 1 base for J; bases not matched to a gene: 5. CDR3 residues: CASSSRQGIQETQYF. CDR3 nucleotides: TGTGCCAGCAGCTCCCGACAGGGGATCCAAGAGACCCAGTACTTC.

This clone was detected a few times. The CDR3 spells CAWSVNPGRGPWAFF. In DNA form, the CDR3 reads TGTGCCTGGAGTGTCAACCCCGGGAGGGGCCCGTGGGCTTTCTTT. This sequence joins TRBV30 and TRBJ1-1; possibly TRBD1 for D (5 bases). The CDR3 length is 15 residues. Germline loops: CDR1 GTSNPN, CDR2 SVGIG (reference sequence). V was cut by 0 bases and J by 11 bases, with 22 bases left in between.

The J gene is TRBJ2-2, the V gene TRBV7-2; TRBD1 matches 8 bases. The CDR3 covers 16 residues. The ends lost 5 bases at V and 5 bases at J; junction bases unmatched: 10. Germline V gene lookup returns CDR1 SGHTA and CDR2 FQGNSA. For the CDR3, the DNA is TGTGCCAGCAGCCGACCGTCAGGGGGCCTAACCGGGGAGCTGTTTTTT. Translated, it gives CASSRPSGGLTGELFF.

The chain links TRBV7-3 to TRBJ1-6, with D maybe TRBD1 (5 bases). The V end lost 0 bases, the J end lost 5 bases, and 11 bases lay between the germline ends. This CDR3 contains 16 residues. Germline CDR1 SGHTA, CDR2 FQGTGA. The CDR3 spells CASSLTGGENNSPLHF. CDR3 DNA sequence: TGTGCCAGCAGCTTAACGGGAGGGGAGAATAATTCACCCCTCCACTTT.

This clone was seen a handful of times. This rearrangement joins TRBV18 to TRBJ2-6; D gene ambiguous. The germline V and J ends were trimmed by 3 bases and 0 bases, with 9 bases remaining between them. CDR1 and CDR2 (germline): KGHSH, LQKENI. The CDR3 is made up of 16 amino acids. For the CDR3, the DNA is TGTGCCAGCTCACCGGTCAGTTTCTCTGGGGCCAACGTCCTGACTTTC. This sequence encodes CASSPVSFSGANVLTF. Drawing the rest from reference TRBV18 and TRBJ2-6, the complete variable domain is NAGVMQNPRHLVRRRGQEARLRCSPMKGHSHVYWYRQLPEEGLKFMVYLQKENIIDESGMPKERFSAEFPKEGPSILRIQQVVRGDSAAYFCASSPVSFSGANVLTFGAGSRLTVL.

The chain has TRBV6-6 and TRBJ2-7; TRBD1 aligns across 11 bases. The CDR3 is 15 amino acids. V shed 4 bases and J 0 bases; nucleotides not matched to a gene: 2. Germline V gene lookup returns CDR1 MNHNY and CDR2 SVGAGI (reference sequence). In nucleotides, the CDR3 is TGTGCCAGCAGTTGGGGACAGGGGGTCTCCTACGAGCAGTACTTC. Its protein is CASSWGQGVSYEQYF.

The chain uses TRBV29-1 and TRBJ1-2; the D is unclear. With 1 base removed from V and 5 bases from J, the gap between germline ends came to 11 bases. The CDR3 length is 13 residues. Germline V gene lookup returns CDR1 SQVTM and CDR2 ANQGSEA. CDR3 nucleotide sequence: TGCAGCGTTGAAGGGCTGGGCAGTTATGGCTACACCTTC. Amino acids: CSVEGLGSYGYTF. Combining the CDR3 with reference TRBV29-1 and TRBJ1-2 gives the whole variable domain SAVISQKPSRDICQRGTSLTIQCQVDSQVTMMFWYRQQPGQSLTLIATANQGSEATYESGFVIDKFPISRPNLTFSTLTVSNMSPEDSSIYLCSVEGLGSYGYTFGSGTRLTVV.

As DNA, the CDR3 is TGTGCCAATCAGGGCACTGATGAAAAACTGTTTTTT. It specifies CANQGTDEKLFF. The chain joins TRBV30 to TRBJ1-4; D possibly corresponds to TRBD1 (5 bases). The germline V gene has CDR1 GTSNPN and CDR2 SVGIG (reference sequence). The CDR3 extends over 12 amino acids. V lost 8 bases and J lost 6, with 13 bases in between.

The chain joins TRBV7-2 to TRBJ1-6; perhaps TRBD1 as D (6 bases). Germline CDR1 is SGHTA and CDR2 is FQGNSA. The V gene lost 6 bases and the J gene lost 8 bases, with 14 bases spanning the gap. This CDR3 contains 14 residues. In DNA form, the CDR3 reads TGTGCCAGCAGTCTAAAAGGGGGGGATTCACCCCTCCACTTT. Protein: CASSLKGGDSPLHF.

The CDR3 region is CASSQEATGNQPQHF. CDR3 nucleotide sequence: TGCGCCAGCAGCCAAGAGGCGACAGGAAATCAGCCCCAGCATTTT. The J gene is TRBJ1-5, the V gene TRBV4-1, with D possibly being TRBD1 (6 bases). Germline V lookup: CDR1 MGHRA, CDR2 YSYEKL. The CDR3 has 15 amino acids. V was clipped by 0 bases and J by 4 bases, with 10 bases between them.

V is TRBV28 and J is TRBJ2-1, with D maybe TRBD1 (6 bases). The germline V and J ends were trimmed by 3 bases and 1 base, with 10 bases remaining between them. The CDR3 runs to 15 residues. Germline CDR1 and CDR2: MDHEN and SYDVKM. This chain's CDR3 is CASSFRGISYNEQFF. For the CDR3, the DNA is TGTGCCAGCAGTTTCAGGGGTATATCCTACAATGAGCAGTTCTTC.

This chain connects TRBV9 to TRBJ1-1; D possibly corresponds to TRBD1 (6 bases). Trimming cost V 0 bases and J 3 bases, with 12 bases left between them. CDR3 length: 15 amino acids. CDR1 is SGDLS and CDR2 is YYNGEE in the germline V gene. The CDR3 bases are TGTGCCAGCAGCGTAGACGTGGGGGCGGACACTGAAGCTTTCTTT. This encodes CASSVDVGADTEAFF.

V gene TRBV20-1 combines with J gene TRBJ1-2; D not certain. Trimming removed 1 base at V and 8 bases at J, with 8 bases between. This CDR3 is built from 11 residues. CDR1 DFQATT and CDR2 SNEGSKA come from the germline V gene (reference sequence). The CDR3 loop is CSARVREGYTF. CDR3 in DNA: TGCAGTGCTAGAGTGCGGGAGGGCTACACCTTC.

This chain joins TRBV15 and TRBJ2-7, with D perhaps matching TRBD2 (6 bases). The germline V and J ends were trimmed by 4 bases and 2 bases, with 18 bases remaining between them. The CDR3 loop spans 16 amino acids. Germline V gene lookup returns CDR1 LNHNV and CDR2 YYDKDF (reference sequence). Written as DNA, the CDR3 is TGTGCCACCAGCACCCTTCGGGGGAGGACCCCCTACGAGCAGTACTTC. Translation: CATSTLRGRTPYEQYF.

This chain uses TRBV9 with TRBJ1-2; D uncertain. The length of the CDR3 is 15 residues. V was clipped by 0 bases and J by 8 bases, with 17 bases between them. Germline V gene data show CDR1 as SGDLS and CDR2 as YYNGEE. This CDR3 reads CASSVGPGIPSGYTF. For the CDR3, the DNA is TGTGCCAGCAGCGTAGGGCCAGGCATCCCTTCGGGCTACACCTTC.

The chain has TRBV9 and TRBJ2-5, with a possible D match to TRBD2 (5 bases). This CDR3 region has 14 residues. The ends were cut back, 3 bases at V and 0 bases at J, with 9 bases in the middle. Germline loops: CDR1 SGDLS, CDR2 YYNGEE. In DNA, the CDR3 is TGTGCCAGCAGCGCAACGGGGTACCAAGAGACCCAGTACTTC. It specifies CASSATGYQETQYF.

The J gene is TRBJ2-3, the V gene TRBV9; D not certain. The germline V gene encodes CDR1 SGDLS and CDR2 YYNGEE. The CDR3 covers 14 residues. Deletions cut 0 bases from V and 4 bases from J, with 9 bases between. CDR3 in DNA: TGTGCCAGCAGCGTAGATGTTCTATCAGATACGCAGTATTTT. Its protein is CASSVDVLSDTQYF.

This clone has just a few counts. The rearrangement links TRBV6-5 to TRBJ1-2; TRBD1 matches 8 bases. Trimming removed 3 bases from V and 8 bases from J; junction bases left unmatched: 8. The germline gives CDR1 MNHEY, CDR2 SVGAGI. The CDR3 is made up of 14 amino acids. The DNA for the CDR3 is TGTGCCAGCAGTTATATGACAGGGGAAGGCGGCTACACCTTC. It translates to CASSYMTGEGGYTF.

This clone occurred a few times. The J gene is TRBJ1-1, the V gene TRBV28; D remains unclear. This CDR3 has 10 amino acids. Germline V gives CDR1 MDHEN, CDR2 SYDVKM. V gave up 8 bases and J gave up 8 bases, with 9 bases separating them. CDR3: CASRGAEAFF. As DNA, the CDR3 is TGTGCCAGCCGGGGAGCGGAAGCTTTCTTT.